This T cell receptor (beta chain) was captured by sequencing in a study of post-analysis software for immune sequencing data. Overall study findings and caveats: Four to six TRBV segments were more frequent in patients than controls; TRBV5-6, TRBV5-1 and TRBV20-1 belonged to this group. Diversity measured as normalized Chao1 was significantly lower in multiple sclerosis patients than in controls. When the samples were clustered directly with F measure, those that had been prepared in the same batch showed strong co-clustering.

Trimming stripped 1 base from V and 0 bases from J, with 9 bases between. CDR3 length: 14 amino acids. Germline assignment: CDR1 DFQATT and CDR2 SNEGSKA (reference sequence). cDNA libraries for TCR beta contained unique molecular identifiers. From the PCR reads, TCRdb called clonotypes with MiXCR, one entry per CDR3 protein. The sample holds 500,000 to 600,000 distinct CDR3 sequences, about 40% seen once. Concerning this clonotype: Antigen specificity is unknown.

Sequencing was carried out using blood. The TCR sequence derives from a girl aged 10 to 17 with multiple sclerosis. The chain has TRBV20-1 and TRBJ1-2, with a weak D call TRBD1 (5 bases). CDR3 protein: CSARGQRANYGYTF. In DNA, the CDR3 is TGCAGTGCTAGAGGACAGAGAGCTAACTATGGCTACACCTTC.